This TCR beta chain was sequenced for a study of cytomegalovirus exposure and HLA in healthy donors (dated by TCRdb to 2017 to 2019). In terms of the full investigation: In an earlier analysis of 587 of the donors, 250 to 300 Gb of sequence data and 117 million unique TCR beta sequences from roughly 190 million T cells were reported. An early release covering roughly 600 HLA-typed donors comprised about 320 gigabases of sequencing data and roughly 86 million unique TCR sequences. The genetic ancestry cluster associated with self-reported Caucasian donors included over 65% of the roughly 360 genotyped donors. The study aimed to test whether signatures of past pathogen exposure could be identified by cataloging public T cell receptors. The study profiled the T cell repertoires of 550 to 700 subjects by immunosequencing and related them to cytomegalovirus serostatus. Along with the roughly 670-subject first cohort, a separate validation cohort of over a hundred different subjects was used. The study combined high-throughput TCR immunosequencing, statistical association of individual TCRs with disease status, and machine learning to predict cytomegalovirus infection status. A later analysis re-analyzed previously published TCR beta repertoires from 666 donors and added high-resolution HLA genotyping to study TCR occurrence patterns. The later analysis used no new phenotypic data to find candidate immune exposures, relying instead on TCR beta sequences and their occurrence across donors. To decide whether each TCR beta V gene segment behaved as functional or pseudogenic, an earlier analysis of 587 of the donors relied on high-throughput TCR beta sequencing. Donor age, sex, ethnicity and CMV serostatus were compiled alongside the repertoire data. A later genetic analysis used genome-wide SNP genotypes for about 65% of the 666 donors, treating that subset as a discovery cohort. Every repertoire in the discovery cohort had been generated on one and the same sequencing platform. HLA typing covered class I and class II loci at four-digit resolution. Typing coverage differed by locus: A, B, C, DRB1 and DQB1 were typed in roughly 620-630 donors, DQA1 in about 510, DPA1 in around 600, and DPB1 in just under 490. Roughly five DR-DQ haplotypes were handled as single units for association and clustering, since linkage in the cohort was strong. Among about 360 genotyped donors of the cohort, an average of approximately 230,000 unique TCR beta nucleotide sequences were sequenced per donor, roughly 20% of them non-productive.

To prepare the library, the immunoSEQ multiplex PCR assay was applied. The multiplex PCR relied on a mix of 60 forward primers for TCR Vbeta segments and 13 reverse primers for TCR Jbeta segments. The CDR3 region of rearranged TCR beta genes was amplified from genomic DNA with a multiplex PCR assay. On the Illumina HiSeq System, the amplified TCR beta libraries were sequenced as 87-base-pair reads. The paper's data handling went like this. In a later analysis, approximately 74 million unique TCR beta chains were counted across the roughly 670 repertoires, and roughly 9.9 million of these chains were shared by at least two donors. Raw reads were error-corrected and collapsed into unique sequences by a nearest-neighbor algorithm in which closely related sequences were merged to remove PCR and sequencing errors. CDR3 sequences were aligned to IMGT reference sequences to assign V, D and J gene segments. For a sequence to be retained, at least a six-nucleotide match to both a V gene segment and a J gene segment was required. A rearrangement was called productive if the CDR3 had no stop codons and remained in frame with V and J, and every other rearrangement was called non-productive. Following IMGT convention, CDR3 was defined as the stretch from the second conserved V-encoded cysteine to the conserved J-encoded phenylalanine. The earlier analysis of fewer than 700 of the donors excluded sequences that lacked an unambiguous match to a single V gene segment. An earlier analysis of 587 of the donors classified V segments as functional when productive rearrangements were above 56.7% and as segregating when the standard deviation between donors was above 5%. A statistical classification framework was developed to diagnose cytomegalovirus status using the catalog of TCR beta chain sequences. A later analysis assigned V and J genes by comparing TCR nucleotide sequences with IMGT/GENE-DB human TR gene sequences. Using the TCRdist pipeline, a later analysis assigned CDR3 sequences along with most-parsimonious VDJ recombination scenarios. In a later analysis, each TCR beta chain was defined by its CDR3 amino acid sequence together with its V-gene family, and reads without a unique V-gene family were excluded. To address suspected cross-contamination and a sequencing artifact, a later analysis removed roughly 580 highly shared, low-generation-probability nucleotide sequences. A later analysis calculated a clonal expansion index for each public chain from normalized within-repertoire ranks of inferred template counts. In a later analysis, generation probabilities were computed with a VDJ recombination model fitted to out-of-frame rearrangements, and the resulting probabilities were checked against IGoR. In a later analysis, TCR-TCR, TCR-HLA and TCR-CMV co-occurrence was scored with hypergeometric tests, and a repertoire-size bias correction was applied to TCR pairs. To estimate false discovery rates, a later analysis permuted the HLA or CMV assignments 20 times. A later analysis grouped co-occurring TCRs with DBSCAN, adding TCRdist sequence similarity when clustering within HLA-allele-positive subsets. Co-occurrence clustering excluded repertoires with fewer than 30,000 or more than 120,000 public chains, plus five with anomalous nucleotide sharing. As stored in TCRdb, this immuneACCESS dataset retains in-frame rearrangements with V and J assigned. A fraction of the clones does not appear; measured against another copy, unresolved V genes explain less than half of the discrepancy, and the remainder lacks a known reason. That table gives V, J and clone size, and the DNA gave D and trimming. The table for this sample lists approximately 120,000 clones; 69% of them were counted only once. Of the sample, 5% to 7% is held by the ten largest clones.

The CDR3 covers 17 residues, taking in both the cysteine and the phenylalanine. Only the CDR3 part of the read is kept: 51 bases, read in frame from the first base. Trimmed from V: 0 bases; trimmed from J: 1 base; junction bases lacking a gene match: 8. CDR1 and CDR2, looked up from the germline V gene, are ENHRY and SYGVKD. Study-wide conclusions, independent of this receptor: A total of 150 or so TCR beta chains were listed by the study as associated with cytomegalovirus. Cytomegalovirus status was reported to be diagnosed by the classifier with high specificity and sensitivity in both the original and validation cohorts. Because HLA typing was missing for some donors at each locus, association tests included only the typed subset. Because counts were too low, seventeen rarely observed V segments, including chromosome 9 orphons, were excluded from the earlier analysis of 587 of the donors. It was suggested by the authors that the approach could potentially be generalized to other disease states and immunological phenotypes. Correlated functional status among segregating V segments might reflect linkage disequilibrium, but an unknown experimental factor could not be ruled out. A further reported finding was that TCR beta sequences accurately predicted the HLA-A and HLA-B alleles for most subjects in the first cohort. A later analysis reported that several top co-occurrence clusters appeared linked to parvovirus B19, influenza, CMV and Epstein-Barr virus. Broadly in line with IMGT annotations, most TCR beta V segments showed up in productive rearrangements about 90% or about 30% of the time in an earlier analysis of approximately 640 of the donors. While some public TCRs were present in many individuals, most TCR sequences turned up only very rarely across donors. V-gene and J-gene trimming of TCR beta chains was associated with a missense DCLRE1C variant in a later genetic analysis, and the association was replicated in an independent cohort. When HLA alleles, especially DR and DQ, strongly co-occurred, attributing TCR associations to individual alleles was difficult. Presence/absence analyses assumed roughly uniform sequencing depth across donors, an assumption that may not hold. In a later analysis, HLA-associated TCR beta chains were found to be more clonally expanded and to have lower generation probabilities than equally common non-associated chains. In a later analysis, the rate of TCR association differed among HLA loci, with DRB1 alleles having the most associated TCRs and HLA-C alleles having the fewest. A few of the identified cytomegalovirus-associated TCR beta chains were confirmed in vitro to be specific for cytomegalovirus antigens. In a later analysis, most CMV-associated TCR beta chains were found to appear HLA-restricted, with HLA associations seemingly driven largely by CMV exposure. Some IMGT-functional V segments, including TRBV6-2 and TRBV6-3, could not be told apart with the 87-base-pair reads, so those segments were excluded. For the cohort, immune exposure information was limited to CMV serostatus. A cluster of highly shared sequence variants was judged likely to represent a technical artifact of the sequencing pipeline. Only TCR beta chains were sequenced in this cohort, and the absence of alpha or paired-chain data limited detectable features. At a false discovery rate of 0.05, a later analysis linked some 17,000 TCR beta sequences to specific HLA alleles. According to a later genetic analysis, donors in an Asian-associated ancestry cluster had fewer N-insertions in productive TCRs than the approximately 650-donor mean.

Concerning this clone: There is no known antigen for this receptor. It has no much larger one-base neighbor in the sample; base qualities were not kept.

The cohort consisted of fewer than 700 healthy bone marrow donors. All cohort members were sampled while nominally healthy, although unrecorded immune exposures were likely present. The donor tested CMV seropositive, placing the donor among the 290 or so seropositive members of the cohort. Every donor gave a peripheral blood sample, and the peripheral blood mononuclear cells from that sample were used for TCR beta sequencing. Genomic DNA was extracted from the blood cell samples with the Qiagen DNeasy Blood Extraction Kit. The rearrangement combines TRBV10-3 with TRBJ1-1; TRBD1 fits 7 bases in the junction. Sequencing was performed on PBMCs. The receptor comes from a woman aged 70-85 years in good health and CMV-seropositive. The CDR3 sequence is CAISESRGLKGNTEAFF. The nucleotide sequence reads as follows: TGTGCCATCAGTGAGTCAAGGGGGCTGAAAGGGAACACTGAAGCTTTCTTT.